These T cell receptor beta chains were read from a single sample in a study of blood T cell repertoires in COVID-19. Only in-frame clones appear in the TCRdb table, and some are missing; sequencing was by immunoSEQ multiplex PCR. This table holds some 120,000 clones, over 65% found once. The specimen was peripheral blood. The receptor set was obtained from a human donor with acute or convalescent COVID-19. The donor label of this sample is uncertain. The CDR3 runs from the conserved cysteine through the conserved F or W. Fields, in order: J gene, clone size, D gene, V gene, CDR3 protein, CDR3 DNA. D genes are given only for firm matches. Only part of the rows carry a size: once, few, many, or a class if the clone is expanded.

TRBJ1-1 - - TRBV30 CASGEGTEAFF TGTGCCTCAGGGGAGGGGACTGAAGCTTTCTTT
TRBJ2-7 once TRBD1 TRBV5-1 CASSLAGRGLDEQYF TGCGCCAGCAGCTTGGCGGGCAGGGGGCTCGACGAGCAGTACTTC
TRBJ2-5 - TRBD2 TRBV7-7 CASSLSGGWQETQYF TGTGCTAGCAGCCTAAGCGGGGGGTGGCAAGAGACCCAGTACTTC
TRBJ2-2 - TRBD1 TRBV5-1 CASSEDQGAYTGELFF TGCGCCAGCAGCGAGGATCAGGGGGCGTACACCGGGGAGCTGTTTTTT
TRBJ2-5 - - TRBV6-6 CASSRTVQETQYF TGTGCCAGCAGCCGGACAGTCCAAGAGACCCAGTACTTC
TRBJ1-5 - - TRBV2 CASSGQGGQPQHF TGTGCCAGCAGCGGCCAGGGTGGTCAGCCCCAGCATTTT
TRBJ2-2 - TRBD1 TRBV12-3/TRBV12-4 CASRPQGSGELFF TGTGCCAGCCGCCCACAGGGGTCCGGGGAGCTGTTTTTT
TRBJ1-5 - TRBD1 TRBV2 CASSKFRDSNSNQPQHF TGTGCCAGCAGTAAATTCCGGGACAGCAATAGCAATCAGCCCCAGCATTTT
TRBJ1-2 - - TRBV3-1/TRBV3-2 CASTVRQGFNYGYTF TGTGCCAGCACAGTTCGTCAGGGGTTCAACTATGGCTACACCTTC
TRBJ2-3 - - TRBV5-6 CASSTGLSTDTQYF TGTGCCAGCAGCACGGGACTCAGCACAGATACGCAGTATTTT
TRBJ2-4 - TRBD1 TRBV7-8 CASSSGQGARGGNIQYF TGTGCCAGCAGCTCCGGACAGGGGGCGCGGGGTGGAAACATTCAGTACTTC
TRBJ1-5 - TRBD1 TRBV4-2 CASSQERGQLTGQPQHF TGTGCCAGCAGCCAAGAGAGGGGGCAGCTTACAGGTCAGCCCCAGCATTTT
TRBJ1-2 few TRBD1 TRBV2 CASSEGTGVYGYTF TGTGCCAGCAGTGAAGGGACAGGGGTCTATGGCTACACCTTC
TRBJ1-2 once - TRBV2 CASRRGGVYGYTF TGTGCCAGCCGTAGGGGGGGCGTCTATGGCTACACCTTC
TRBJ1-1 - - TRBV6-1 CASSEDRVLVEAFF TGTGCCAGCAGTGAAGATAGAGTACTAGTTGAAGCTTTCTTT
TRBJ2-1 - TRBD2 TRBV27 CASSSRLAGSSQFF TGTGCCAGCAGTTCCCGACTAGCGGGGTCGTCGCAGTTCTTC
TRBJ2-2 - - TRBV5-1 CASSLAQGNTGELFF TGCGCCAGCAGCTTGGCACAGGGTAACACCGGGGAGCTGTTTTTT
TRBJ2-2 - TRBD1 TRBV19 CASSAIGQGGRAGELFF TGTGCCAGTAGTGCCATCGGACAGGGGGGAAGGGCCGGGGAGCTGTTTTTT
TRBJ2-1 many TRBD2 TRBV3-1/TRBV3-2 CASSPGTSGGAMNEQFF TGTGCCAGCAGCCCCGGGACTAGCGGGGGGGCGATGAATGAGCAGTTCTTC
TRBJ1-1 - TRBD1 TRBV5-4 CASSLTAGGRDEAFF TGTGCCAGCAGCTTGACCGCAGGGGGCCGGGATGAAGCTTTCTTT
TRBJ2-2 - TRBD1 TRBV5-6 CASSPGTVYHTGELFF TGTGCCAGCAGCCCCGGGACAGTCTATCACACCGGGGAGCTGTTTTTT
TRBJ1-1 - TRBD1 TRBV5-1 CASSLDGRGSTEAFF TGCGCCAGCAGCTTGGATGGCAGGGGGAGCACTGAAGCTTTCTTT
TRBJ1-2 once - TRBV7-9 CASSLGQDYGYTF TGTGCCAGCAGCTTAGGACAGGATTATGGCTACACCTTC
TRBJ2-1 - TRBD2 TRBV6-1 CASSGNLLAGGYNEQFF TGTGCCAGCAGTGGAAACCTTTTAGCGGGGGGGTACAATGAGCAGTTCTTC
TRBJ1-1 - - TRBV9 CASSVKGGTEAFF TGTGCCAGCAGCGTAAAAGGGGGAACTGAAGCTTTCTTT
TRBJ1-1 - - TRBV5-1 CASSIDSRNTEAFF TGCGCCAGCAGCATCGACAGCAGGAACACTGAAGCTTTCTTT
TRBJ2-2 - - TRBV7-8 CASTPPRRENTGELFF TGTGCCAGCACCCCCCCCCGCAGGGAGAACACCGGGGAGCTGTTTTTT
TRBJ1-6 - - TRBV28 CVSSFRAIRYNSPLHF TGTGTCAGCAGTTTCAGGGCTATCCGATATAATTCACCCCTCCACTTT
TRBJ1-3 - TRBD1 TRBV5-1 CASSRTGPGNTIYF TGCGCCAGCAGCCGGACAGGGCCCGGAAACACCATATATTTT
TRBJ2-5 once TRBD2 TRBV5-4 CASSPGTSGGLQETQYF TGTGCCAGCAGCCCCGGGACTAGCGGGGGGCTCCAAGAGACCCAGTACTTC
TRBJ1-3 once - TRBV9 CASSLQGLSGNTIYF TGTGCCAGCAGCCTCCAGGGGTTATCTGGAAACACCATATATTTT
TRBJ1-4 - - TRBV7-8 CASSLGSGYEKLFF TGTGCCAGCAGCTTAGGGTCGGGTTACGAAAAACTGTTTTTT
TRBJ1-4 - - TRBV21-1 CASSNHLSNEKLFF TGTGCCAGCAGCAACCACCTTAGTAATGAAAAACTGTTTTTT
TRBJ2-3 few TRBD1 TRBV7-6 CASSFGQGAADTQYF TGTGCCAGCAGCTTTGGACAGGGGGCTGCAGATACGCAGTATTTT
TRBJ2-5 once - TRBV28 CASSPKETQYF TGTGCCAGCAGTCCTAAAGAGACCCAGTACTTC
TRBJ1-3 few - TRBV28 CASSLRGAGNTIYF TGTGCCAGCAGTTTAAGGGGCGCTGGAAACACCATATATTTT
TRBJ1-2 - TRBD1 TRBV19 CASTRDSYGGYTF TGTGCCAGTACCCGGGACAGTTACGGCGGCTACACCTTC
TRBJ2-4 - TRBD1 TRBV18 CASSPHRGNIQYF TGTGCCAGCTCACCACACAGGGGAAACATTCAGTACTTC
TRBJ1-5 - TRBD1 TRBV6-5 CASRGTGSLNQPQHF TGTGCCAGCAGGGGGACAGGGTCACTCAATCAGCCCCAGCATTTT
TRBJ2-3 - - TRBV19 CASRPLDTPTDTQYF TGTGCCAGTAGGCCCTTGGACACCCCCACAGATACGCAGTATTTT
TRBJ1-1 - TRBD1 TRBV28 CASSSPGGAGTEAFF TGTGCCAGCAGTTCTCCAGGGGGCGCGGGCACTGAAGCTTTCTTT
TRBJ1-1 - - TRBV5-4 CASSLALLSNTEAFF TGTGCCAGCAGCTTGGCCCTCCTTTCTAACACTGAAGCTTTCTTT
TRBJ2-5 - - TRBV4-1 CASSQVMTSTGAQYF TGCGCCAGCAGCCAAGTGATGACAAGCACCGGGGCCCAGTACTTC
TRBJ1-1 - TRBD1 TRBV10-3 CAIGQGDTEAFF TGTGCCATCGGACAGGGGGACACTGAAGCTTTCTTT
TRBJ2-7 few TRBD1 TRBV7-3 CASSSGRGIDEQYF TGTGCCAGCAGCTCAGGCAGGGGGATCGACGAGCAGTACTTC
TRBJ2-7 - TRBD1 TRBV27 CASSLSRQGLGEQYF TGTGCCAGCAGTTTATCCAGACAGGGTCTGGGGGAGCAGTACTTC
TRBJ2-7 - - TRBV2 CASIWLAAYEQYF TGTGCCAGCATTTGGTTAGCAGCCTACGAGCAGTACTTC
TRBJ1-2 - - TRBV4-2 CASSQQGALYGYTF TGTGCCAGCAGCCAGCAAGGAGCCCTCTATGGCTACACCTTC
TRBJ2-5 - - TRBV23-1 CASSQPSDSKETQYF TGCGCCAGCAGTCAACCTTCGGACAGTAAAGAGACCCAGTACTTC
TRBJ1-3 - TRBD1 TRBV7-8 CASSLPSPKTGGSGNTIYF TGTGCCAGCAGCTTACCGAGCCCAAAGACAGGGGGCTCTGGAAACACCATATATTTT
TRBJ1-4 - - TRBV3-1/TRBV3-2 CASSQTGRGNNEKLFF TGTGCCAGCAGCCAAACAGGGAGAGGTAATAATGAAAAACTGTTTTTT
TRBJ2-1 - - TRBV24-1 CATQEGPPTNEQFF TGTGCCACTCAAGAGGGTCCACCCACAAATGAGCAGTTCTTC
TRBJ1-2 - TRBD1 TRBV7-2 CASSSDRGPYGYTF TGTGCCAGCAGCTCGGACAGGGGCCCCTATGGCTACACCTTC
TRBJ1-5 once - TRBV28 CASSLSPWGRDSNQPQHF TGTGCCAGCAGTTTATCACCCTGGGGGCGTGATAGCAATCAGCCCCAGCATTTT
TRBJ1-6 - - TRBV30 CAWSKHRDNSPLHF TGTGCCTGGAGCAAACACAGAGATAATTCACCCCTCCACTTT
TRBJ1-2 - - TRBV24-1 CATSDLAAGYTF TGTGCCACCAGTGATTTGGCGGCTGGCTACACCTTC